Below are 8 T cell receptor beta chains sequenced from a single sample in a study of cytomegalovirus exposure and HLA in healthy donors. Both 60 Vbeta primers and 13 Jbeta primers went into the PCR. TCRdb's table, derived via immunoSEQ multiplex PCR, lists solely in-frame clones and lacks some. Of around 120,000 clones detected, 70% to 80% appear once; the ten largest clones hold around 10%. Sequencing was done on a sample of PBMCs. These receptors all come from a woman between 50 and 59 years old in good health and CMV-seropositive.

V gene TRBV30 combines with J gene TRBJ1-2, with 8 bases aligning to TRBD1. Germline V gives CDR1 GTSNPN, CDR2 SVGIG (reference sequence). Trimming took 4 bases from V and 0 from J; bases not matched to a gene: 7. CDR3 size: 15 residues. The CDR3 here is CAWKIGTGANYGYTF. As DNA, the CDR3 is TGTGCCTGGAAAATAGGGACAGGAGCTAACTATGGCTACACCTTC.

The chain uses TRBV12-5 and TRBJ2-5; 7 positions agree with TRBD1. Germline assignment: CDR1 LGHNT and CDR2 FRNRAP. The CDR3 sequence is 13 residues long. V lost 6 bases, J lost 2 bases, and 3 bases stayed unmatched. The CDR3 region is CASGGDRQETQYF. Written as DNA, the CDR3 is TGTGCTAGTGGGGGGGACAGACAAGAGACCCAGTACTTC.

The gene calls are TRBV18 and TRBJ1-2; D is undetermined. The CDR3 extends over 14 amino acids. Germline values: CDR1 KGHSH, CDR2 LQKENI. Trimming took 3 bases from V and 5 from J, leaving 13 bases between them. The CDR3 loop is CASSPGPTGYGYTF. The CDR3 nucleotides are TGTGCCAGCTCACCCGGTCCTACGGGATATGGCTACACCTTC.

The V and J genes are TRBV7-9 and TRBJ1-1; 8 bases map to TRBD1. CDR1 and CDR2 from the germline V gene are SEHNR and FQNEAQ (reference sequence). CDR3 size: 14 residues. V was clipped by 5 bases and J by 1 base; unmatched bases: 3. CDR3 bases: TGTGCCAGCAGCATCGGGACAGGGAACACTGAAGCTTTCTTT. Its translation: CASSIGTGNTEAFF.

The V call is TRBV2, the J call TRBJ1-3; 7 positions match TRBD1. The CDR3 runs to 18 residues. Germline-derived CDR1 and CDR2 are SNHLY and FYNNEI. V was clipped by 6 bases and J by 0 bases; unmatched bases: 14. The CDR3 region has the DNA TGTGCCAGCAGAGCCTGGGACAGCATAGCATTCTCTGGAAACACCATATATTTT. This translates into CASRAWDSIAFSGNTIYF.

This chain links TRBV4-2 with TRBJ1-2; TRBD1 agrees at 7 bases. The ends lost 3 bases at V and 3 bases at J; junction bases unmatched: 7. The V gene's germline CDR1 is LGHNA and CDR2 YNFKEQ. CDR3 length: 15 amino acids. The CDR3 DNA sequence: TGTGCCAGCAGCCAGGACAGGCAAGTCTACTATGGCTACACCTTC. Translation gives CASSQDRQVYYGYTF.

J is TRBJ1-5 and V is TRBV6-5; D may be TRBD1 (5 bases). Trimming left V 4 bases short and J 5 bases short, with 9 bases between. CDR3 length: 13 residues. Germline V lookup: CDR1 MNHEY, CDR2 SVGAGI. As DNA, the CDR3 is TGTGCCAGCAGTTCCGCAGGGCATCAGCCCCAGCATTTT. Its protein is CASSSAGHQPQHF.

The J gene is TRBJ1-4, the V gene TRBV19; D not resolved. CDR3 length: 14 amino acids. The germline V gene encodes CDR1 LNHDA and CDR2 SQIVND (reference sequence). V dropped 6 bases and J dropped 3 bases, with 11 bases sitting between them. The CDR3 reads CASSPTGSNEKLFF. The CDR3 DNA is TGTGCCAGTAGCCCCACGGGGTCTAATGAAAAACTGTTTTTT.